This T cell receptor (beta chain) was retrieved from a study of T cell responses to AZD1222 COVID-19 vaccine. For this clone: Its antigen is unknown.

General study results and limits: Possibly, clonal diversity was underestimated; donors were largely white British and included more females.

From germline, CDR1 is SEHNR and CDR2 FQNEAQ (reference sequence). This CDR3 has 15 amino acids. Trimming removed 8 bases from V and 9 bases from J; junction bases left unmatched: 15. Repertoires were generated with immunoSEQ multiplex PCR, while TCRdb's copy carries only in-frame clones and drops some. Its table lists under 150,000 clones. Sequenced material: peripheral blood. This TCR came from an adult in good health. This chain connects TRBV7-9 to TRBJ2-2, with TRBD2 matching over 7 bases. The CDR3 DNA reads TGTGCCAGCGGAGTCGCGGCTAGCGGTGCCAGGGAGCTGTTTTTT. Protein product: CASGVAASGARELFF.